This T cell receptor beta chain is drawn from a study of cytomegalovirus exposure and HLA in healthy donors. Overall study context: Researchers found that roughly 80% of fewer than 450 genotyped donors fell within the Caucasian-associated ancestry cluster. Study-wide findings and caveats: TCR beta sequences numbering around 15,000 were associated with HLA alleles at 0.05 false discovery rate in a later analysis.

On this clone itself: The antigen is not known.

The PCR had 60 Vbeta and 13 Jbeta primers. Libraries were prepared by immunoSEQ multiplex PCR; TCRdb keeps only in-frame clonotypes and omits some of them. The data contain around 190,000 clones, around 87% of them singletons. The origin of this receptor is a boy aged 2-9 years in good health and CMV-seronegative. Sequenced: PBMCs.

This chain's CDR3 is CASSPSEGGGTEAFF. The CDR3 DNA follows: TGTGCCAGCTCACCGAGCGAGGGGGGGGGCACTGAAGCTTTCTTT. The rearrangement joins TRBV18 to TRBJ1-1; TRBD1 might be the D (6 bases). CDR3 size: 15 residues. V was cut by 3 bases and J by 4 bases, with 15 bases left in between. Germline V gene lookup returns CDR1 KGHSH and CDR2 LQKENI.